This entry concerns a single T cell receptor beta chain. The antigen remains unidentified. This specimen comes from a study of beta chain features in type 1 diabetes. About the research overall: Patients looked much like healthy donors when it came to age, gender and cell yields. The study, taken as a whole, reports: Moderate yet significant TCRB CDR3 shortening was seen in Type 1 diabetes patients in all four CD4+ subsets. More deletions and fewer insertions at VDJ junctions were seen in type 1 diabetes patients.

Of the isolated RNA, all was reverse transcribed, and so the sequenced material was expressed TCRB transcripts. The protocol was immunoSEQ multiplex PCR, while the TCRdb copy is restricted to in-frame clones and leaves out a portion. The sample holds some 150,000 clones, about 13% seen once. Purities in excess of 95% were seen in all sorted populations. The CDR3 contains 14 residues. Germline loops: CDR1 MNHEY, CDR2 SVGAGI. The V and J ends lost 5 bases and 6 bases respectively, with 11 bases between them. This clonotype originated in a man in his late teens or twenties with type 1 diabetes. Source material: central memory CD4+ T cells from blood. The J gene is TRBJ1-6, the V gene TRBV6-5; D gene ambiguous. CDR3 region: CASSNPEGNSPLHF. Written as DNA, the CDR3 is TGTGCCAGCAGTAACCCCGAGGGTAATTCACCCCTCCACTTT.